The 10 T cell receptor beta chains given below trace back to one sample, sequenced in a study of T cell repertoires in cytomegalovirus infection. TCRdb reprocessed the reads with MiXCR, giving one entry per CDR3 protein. Here the sample spans 450,000 to 650,000 distinct CDR3 sequences, about a quarter being singletons. The sample taken for sequencing was PBMCs. The source of these receptors is a human donor in good health (CMV status not recorded). Some clones in this sample may be carry-over from other donors' samples.

This clonotype turned up a few times. The chain has TRBV7-2 and TRBJ2-1; 8 bases are a match to TRBD2. J lost 4 bases, V lost 6 bases, and 5 bases had no gene match. The CDR3 extends over 14 amino acids. CDR1 is SGHTA, CDR2 FQGNSA, per germline. DNA of the CDR3: TGTGCCAGCAGAGGGAGCGGGAGTTACAATGAGCAGTTCTTC. Translating gives CASRGSGSYNEQFF.

This clonotype was seen only a few times. The V gene is TRBV29-1, the J gene TRBJ2-1; TRBD2 agrees at 7 bases. The CDR3 is 17 amino acids. Germline trimming cut 3 bases from V and 7 bases from J; bases unmatched to any gene: 18. CDR1 and CDR2 from the germline V gene are SQVTM and ANQGSEA. The CDR3 DNA follows: TGCAGCGTTGAGTCGGGGAACCCGGCGGGAGTAAGAAATGAGCAGTTCTTC. This sequence encodes CSVESGNPAGVRNEQFF.

This clonotype has just a few counts. The chain uses TRBV18 and TRBJ1-1, with D hard to call. The V end was cut by 3 bases, the J end by 1 base, with 6 bases between. CDR1 and CDR2 (germline): KGHSH, LQKENI. The CDR3 has 13 residues. The CDR3 coding sequence is TGTGCCAGCTCACCCCGACCGAACACTGAAGCTTTCTTT. Translating it yields CASSPRPNTEAFF.

The chain employs TRBV11-2 and TRBJ1-1, with D unclear. This CDR3 has 13 amino acids. CDR1 is SGHAT, CDR2 FQNNGV, per germline. V was shortened by 0 bases and J by 10 bases, with 12 bases between the two germline ends. The CDR3: CASSLDIGLGAFF. The CDR3, as DNA: TGTGCCAGCAGCTTAGATATAGGACTCGGAGCTTTCTTT. Together with reference TRBV11-2 and TRBJ1-1, the CDR3 gives the full variable domain: EAGVAQSPRYKIIEKRQSVAFWCNPISGHATLYWYQQILGQGPKLLIQFQNNGVVDDSQLPKDRFSAERLKGVDSTLKIQPAKLEDSAVYLCASSLDIGLGAFFGQGTRLTVV.

The gene calls are TRBV7-2 and TRBJ2-1, with TRBD2 matching over 7 bases. Germline lookup yields CDR1 SGHTA and CDR2 FQGNSA. The CDR3 length is 16 residues. V lost 0 bases and J lost 10; bases outside the gene matches: 12. CDR3 residues: CASSLARGRGISEQFF. The CDR3 DNA reads as TGTGCCAGCAGCTTAGCTCGTGGGAGGGGAATTTCAGAGCAGTTCTTC.

This clonotype was seen only a few times. The chain recombines TRBV12-3 or TRBV12-4 with TRBJ2-1, with 8 bases fitting TRBD1. There are 14 residues in the CDR3. V dropped 7 bases and J dropped 4; count of bases not matched to a gene: 6. CDR3 loop: CASTPGQVYNEQFF. The CDR3 nucleotides read TGTGCCAGCACCCCGGGACAGGTATACAATGAGCAGTTCTTC.

The chain combines TRBV20-1 with TRBJ2-5, with 8 bases lining up with TRBD1. V shed 5 bases and J 1 base; nucleotides not matched to a gene: 9. The CDR3 loop spans 15 amino acids. Germline-derived CDR1 and CDR2 are DFQATT and SNEGSKA (reference sequence). The CDR3 nucleotides are TGCAGTGCTCCCTCTAGACAGGGGCGCCAAGAGACCCAGTACTTC. Its translation: CSAPSRQGRQETQYF.

This clonotype was seen a few times. This sequence joins TRBV2 and TRBJ2-2; the D is unclear. The ends were cut back, 3 bases at V and 6 bases at J, with 2 bases in the middle. The CDR3 loop spans 11 amino acids. Germline loops: CDR1 SNHLY, CDR2 FYNNEI. CDR3 region: CASSDPGELFF. CDR3 nucleotides: TGTGCCAGCAGTGATCCCGGGGAGCTGTTTTTT.

The table lists this clonotype with many counts. The rearrangement links TRBV7-2 to TRBJ1-3; 7 bases align to TRBD1. This CDR3 has 17 residues. The V gene end was trimmed by 3 bases and the J gene end by 0 bases; junction bases not matched to a gene: 8. Germline assignment: CDR1 SGHTA and CDR2 FQGNSA. The CDR3 protein is CASSLGPGQISGNTIYF. CDR3 in DNA: TGTGCCAGCAGCTTGGGTCCGGGACAGATCTCTGGAAACACCATATATTTT.

This clonotype was recorded a few times. The rearrangement joins TRBV28 to TRBJ2-5; 9 nucleotides line up with TRBD2. CDR1 is MDHEN, CDR2 SYDVKM, per germline. The CDR3 covers 15 residues. V was pared by 2 bases and J by 0 bases, with 1 base of the junction left unmatched. The CDR3 protein is CASSLTSGYQETQYF. The CDR3 region has the DNA TGTGCCAGCAGTTTAACTAGCGGGTACCAAGAGACCCAGTACTTC.